This entry features one T cell receptor beta chain sequence. Its matching antigen is unknown. PBMCs that had been cryopreserved were the source of 1.5 to 2.5 micrograms of genomic DNA for TCR beta libraries. Germline V gene lookup returns CDR1 SEHNR and CDR2 FQNEAQ (reference sequence). The CDR3 is 15 amino acids. Trimming removed 4 bases from V and 2 bases from J; junction bases left unmatched: 5. This record comes from a study of cytotoxic CD8 clonotypes in ibrutinib-treated CLL. Turning to the study itself: Investigators reported 25 or so partial and 2 complete responses; after median roughly 70 months, approximately 15 patients remained remitted and approximately twelve progressed.

Produced via immunoSEQ multiplex PCR; TCRdb's table is partial and in-frame only. This sample has roughly 150,000 clones, with around 84% found just once. General study findings and limits: Sustained-remission and progressing patients had unequal sampling times.

This sequence joins TRBV7-9 and TRBJ2-7, with 10 bases fitting TRBD2. This receptor was taken from a human donor with chronic lymphocytic leukemia. Sample: PBMCs, taken after 12 months of ibrutinib treatment. The CDR3 nucleotides read TGTGCCAGCAGCTCGGCTAGCGGGAGCACCTACGAGCAGTACTTC. It yields the protein CASSSASGSTYEQYF. Full variable domain (rest looked up from reference TRBV7-9 and TRBJ2-7): DTGVSQNPRHKITKRGQNVTFRCDPISEHNRLYWYRQTLGQGPEFLTYFQNEAQLEKSRLLSDRFSAERPKGSFSTLEIQRTEQGDSAMYLCASSSASGSTYEQYFGPGTRLTVT.